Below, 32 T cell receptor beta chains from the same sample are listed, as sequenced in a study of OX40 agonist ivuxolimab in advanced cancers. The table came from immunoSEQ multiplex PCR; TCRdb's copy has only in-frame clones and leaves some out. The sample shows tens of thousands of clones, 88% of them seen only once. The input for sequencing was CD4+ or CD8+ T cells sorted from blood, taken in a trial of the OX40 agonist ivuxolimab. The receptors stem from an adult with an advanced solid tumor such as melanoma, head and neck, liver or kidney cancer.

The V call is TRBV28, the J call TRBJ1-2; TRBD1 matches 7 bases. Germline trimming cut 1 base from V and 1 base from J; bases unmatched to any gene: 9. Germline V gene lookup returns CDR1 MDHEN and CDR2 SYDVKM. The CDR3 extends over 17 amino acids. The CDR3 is CASSLSLGQQINYGYTF. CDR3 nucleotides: TGTGCCAGCAGTTTATCTTTGGGACAGCAGATTAACTATGGCTACACCTTC.

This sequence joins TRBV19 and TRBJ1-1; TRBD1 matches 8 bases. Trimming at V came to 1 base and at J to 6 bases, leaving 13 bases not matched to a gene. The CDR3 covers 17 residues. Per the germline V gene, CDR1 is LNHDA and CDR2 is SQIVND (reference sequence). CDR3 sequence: CASSIGWQGAFSAEAFF. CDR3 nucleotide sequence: TGTGCCAGTAGTATAGGTTGGCAGGGGGCGTTTTCCGCTGAAGCTTTCTTT.

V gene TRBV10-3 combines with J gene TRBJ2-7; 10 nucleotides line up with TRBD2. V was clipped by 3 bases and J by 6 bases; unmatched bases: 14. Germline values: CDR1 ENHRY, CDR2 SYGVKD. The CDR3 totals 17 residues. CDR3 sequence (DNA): TGTGCCATCAGTGAAAGTACAGCGGGAGGGCAGGGTGGCGAGCAGTACTTC. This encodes CAISESTAGGQGGEQYF.

Written as DNA, the CDR3 is TGTGCCACCAGCAGCCGGAGCCATGAGCAGTTCTTC. Translation gives CATSSRSHEQFF. This chain connects TRBV15 to TRBJ2-1; D not resolved. Germline V CDR1 and CDR2: LNHNV, YYDKDF (reference sequence). V shed 3 bases and J shed 8 bases, with 8 bases lying between them. This CDR3 has 12 residues.

In DNA, the CDR3 is TGTGCCAGCAGCCCAGGGTATCGGACGGATATTTACGAGCAGTACTTC. The encoded protein is CASSPGYRTDIYEQYF. V usage is TRBV11-2 and J usage is TRBJ2-7; D might be TRBD1 (5 bases). The length of the CDR3 is 16 residues. The V gene's germline CDR1 is SGHAT and CDR2 FQNNGV. V lost 5 bases and J 4 bases, leaving 21 bases between the germline ends.

DNA of the CDR3: TGCAGCGTTGGGCCAGGGGACCTTCCCCCCACAGATACGCAGTATTTT. Protein: CSVGPGDLPPTDTQYF. This rearrangement joins TRBV29-1 to TRBJ2-3; D perhaps matches TRBD1 (6 bases). Germline V CDR1 and CDR2: SQVTM, ANQGSEA. The CDR3 loop spans 16 amino acids. The V end was cut by 4 bases, the J end by 2 bases, with 19 bases between.

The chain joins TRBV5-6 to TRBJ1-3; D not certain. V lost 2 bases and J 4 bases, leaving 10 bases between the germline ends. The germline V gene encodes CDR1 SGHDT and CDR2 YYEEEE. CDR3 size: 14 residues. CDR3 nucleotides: TGTGCCAGCAGCTTAGGTCGCTTAGGAAACACCATATATTTT. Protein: CASSLGRLGNTIYF. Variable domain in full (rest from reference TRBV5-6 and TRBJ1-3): DAGVTQSPTHLIKTRGQQVTLRCSPKSGHDTVSWYQQALGQGPQFIFQYYEEEERQRGNFPDRFSGHQFPNYSSELNVNALLLGDSALYLCASSLGRLGNTIYFGEGSWLTVV.

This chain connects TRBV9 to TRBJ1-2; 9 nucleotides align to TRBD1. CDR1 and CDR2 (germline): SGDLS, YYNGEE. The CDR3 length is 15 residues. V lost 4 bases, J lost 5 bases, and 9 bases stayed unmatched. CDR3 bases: TGTGCCAGCAGCAACACTTGGGACAGGGCGTATGGCTACACCTTC. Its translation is CASSNTWDRAYGYTF.

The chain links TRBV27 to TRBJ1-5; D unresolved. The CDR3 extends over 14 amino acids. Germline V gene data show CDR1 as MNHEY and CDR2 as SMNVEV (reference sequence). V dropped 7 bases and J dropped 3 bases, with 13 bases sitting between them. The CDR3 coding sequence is TGTGCCAGCAACCCCGACGGAGACAATCAGCCCCAGCATTTT. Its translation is CASNPDGDNQPQHF.

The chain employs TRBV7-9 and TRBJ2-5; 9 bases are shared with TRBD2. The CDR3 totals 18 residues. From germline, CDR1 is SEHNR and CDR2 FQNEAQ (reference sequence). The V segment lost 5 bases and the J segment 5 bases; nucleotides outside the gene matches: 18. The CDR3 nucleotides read TGTGCCAGCAGCCCGCGGCCTAGCGGGGACCCCGTGGGGGAGACCCAGTACTTC. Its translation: CASSPRPSGDPVGETQYF.

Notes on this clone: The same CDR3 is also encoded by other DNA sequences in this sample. The chain's CDR3 is CASSVGGSSYEQYF. The CDR3 DNA is TGTGCCAGCAGCGTTGGCGGGAGCTCCTACGAGCAGTACTTC. V is TRBV9 and J is TRBJ2-7, with TRBD2 matching 7 bases. V shed 2 bases, J shed 0 bases, and the junction held 2 bases outside the gene matches. The CDR3 runs 14 residues. Per germline, CDR1 SGDLS and CDR2 YYNGEE.

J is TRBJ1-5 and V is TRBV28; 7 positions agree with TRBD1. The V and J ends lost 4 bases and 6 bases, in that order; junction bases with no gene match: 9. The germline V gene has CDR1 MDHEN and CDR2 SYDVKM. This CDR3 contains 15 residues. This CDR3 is CASSSPTGLTQPQHF. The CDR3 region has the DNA TGTGCCAGCAGTTCACCGACAGGGTTGACTCAGCCCCAGCATTTT.

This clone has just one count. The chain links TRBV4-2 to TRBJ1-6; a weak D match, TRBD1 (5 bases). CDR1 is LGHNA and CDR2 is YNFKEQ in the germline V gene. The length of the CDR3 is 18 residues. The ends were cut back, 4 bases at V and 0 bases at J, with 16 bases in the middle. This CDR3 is CASSPAGGRSSYNSPLHF. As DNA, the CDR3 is TGTGCCAGCAGCCCGGCCGGGGGACGGAGCTCCTATAATTCACCCCTCCACTTT.

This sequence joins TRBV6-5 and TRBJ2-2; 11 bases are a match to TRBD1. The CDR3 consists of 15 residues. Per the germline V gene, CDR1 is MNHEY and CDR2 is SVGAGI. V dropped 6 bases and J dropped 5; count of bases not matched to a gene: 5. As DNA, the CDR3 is TGTGCCAGCAGGTCCGGGACAGGGGGGACCGGGGAGCTGTTTTTT. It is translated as CASRSGTGGTGELFF.

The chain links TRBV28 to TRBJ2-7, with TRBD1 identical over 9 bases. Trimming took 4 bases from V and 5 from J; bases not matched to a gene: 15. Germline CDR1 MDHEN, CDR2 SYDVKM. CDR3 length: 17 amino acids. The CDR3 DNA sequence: TGTGCCAGCAGTTCATTCCCTTTTGGGACAGGGTCCGACGAGCAGTACTTC. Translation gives CASSSFPFGTGSDEQYF.

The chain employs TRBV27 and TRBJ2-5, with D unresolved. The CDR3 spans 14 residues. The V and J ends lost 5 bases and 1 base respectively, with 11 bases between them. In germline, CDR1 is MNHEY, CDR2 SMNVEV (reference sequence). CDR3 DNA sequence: TGTGCCAGCAGTCCCCTTAGCCTCCAAGAGACCCAGTACTTC. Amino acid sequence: CASSPLSLQETQYF.

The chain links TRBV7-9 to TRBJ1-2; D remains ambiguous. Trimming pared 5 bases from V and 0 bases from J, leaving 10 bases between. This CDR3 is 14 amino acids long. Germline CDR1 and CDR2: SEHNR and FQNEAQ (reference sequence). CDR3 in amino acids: CASSPPLTNYGYTF. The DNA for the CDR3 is TGTGCCAGCAGCCCGCCGTTGACTAACTATGGCTACACCTTC.

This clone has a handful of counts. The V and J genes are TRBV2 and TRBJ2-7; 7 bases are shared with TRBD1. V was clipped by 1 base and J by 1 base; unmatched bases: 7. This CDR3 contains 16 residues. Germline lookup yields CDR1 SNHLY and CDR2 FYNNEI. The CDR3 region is CASSEGKGGRSYEQYF. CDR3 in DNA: TGTGCCAGCAGTGAAGGTAAAGGGGGCAGGTCCTACGAGCAGTACTTC.

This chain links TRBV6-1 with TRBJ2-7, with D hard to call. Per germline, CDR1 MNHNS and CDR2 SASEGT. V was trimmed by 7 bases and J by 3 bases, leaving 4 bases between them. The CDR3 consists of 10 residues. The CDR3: CASTDYEQYF. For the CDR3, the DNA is TGTGCCAGCACCGACTACGAGCAGTACTTC.

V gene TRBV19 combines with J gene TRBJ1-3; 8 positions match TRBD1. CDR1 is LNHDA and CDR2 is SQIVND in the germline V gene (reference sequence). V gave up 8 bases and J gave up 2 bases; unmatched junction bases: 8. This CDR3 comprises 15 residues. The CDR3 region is CASEEKDRAGNTIYF. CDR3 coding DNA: TGTGCCAGTGAGGAAAAGGACAGGGCTGGAAACACCATATATTTT.

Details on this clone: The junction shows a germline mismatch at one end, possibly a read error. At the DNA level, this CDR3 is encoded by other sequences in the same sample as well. In nucleotides, the CDR3 is TGCAGCCCGGGGGGAGACGCTTATAATTCACCTCTCCACTTT. This sequence encodes CSPGGDAYNSPLHF. The rearrangement uses TRBV29-1 and TRBJ1-6; D might be TRBD1 (5 bases). The V gene's germline CDR1 is SQVTM and CDR2 ANQGSEA. This CDR3 region has 14 residues.

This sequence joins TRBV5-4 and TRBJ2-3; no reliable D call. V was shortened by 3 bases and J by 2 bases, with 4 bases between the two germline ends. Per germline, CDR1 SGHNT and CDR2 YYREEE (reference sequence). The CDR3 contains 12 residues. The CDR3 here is CASSYSTDTQYF. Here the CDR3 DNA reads TGTGCCAGCAGCTACTCCACAGATACGCAGTATTTT.

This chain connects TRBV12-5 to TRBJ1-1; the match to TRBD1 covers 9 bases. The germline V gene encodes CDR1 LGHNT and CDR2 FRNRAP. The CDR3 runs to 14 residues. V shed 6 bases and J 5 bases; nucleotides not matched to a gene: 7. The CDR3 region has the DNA TGTGCTAGTGGCCCTGGACAGGGGCCAACTGAAGCTTTCTTT. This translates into CASGPGQGPTEAFF.

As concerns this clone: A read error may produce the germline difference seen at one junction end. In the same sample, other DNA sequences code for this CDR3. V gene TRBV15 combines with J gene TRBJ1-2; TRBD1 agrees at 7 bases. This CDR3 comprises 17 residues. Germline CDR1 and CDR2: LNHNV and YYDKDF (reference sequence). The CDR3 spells CATSKGQDSGTFYGYTF. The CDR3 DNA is TGCGCCACCAGCAAAGGACAGGACTCGGGGACTTTCTATGGCTACACCTTC.

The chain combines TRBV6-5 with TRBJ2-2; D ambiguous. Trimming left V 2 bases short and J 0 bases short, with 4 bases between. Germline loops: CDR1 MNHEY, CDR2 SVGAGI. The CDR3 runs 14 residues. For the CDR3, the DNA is TGTGCCAGCAGTTACGACCCGAACACCGGGGAGCTGTTTTTT. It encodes CASSYDPNTGELFF.

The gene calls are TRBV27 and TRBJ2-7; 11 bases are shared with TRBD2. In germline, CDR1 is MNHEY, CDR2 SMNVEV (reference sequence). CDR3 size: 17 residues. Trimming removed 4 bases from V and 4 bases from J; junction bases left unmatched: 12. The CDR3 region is CASSSTIDSGREYEQYF. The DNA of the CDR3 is TGTGCCAGCAGTTCGACTATCGATAGCGGGAGGGAGTACGAGCAGTACTTC.

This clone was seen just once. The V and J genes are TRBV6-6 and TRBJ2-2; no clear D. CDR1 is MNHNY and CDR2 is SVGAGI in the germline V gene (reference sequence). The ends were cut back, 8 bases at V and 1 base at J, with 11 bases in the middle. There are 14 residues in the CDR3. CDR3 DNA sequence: TGTGCCAGCGGGGTCGCAGAGAACACCGGGGAGCTGTTTTTT. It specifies CASGVAENTGELFF.

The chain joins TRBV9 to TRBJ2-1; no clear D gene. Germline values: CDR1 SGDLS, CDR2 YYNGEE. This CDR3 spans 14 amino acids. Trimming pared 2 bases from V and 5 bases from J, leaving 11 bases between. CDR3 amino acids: CASSVADPDNEQFF. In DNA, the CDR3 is TGTGCCAGCAGCGTCGCGGATCCAGACAATGAGCAGTTCTTC.

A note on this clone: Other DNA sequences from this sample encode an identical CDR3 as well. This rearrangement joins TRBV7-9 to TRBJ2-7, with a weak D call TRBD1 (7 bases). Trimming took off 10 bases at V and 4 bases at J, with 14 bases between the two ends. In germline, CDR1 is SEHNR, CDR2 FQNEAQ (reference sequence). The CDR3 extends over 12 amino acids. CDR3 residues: CATSPGGYEQYF. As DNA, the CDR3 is TGTGCCACCTCTCCAGGGGGGTACGAGCAGTACTTC.

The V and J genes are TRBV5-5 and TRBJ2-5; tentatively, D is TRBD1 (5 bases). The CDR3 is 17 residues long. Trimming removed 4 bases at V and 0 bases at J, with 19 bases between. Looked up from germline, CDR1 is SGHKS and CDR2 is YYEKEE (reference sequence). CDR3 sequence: CASSPATWARDQETQYF. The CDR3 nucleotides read TGTGCCAGCAGCCCAGCAACATGGGCCAGGGACCAAGAGACCCAGTACTTC.

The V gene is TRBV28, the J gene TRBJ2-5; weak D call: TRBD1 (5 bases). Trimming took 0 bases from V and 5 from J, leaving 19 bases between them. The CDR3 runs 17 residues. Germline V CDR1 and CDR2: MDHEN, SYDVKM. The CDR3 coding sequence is TGTGCCAGCAGTTTATGGCAGGGCCCCCGGAATTGGGAGACCCAGTACTTC. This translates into CASSLWQGPRNWETQYF.

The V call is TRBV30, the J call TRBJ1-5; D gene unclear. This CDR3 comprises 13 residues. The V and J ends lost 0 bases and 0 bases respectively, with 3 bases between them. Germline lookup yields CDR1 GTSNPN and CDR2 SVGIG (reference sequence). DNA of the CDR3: TGTGCCTGGAGTGTTCATAGCAATCAGCCCCAGCATTTT. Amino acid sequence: CAWSVHSNQPQHF.